The 25 T cell receptor beta chains listed next were all sequenced from one sample in a study of shared clonotypes between healthy human individuals. Profiled with immunoSEQ multiplex PCR; TCRdb holds only in-frame clones, not every one. The sample yields roughly 1 million clones, around 76% seen once. The sequenced sample was memory CD4+ T cells sorted from blood. Described subset: CD45RA-negative fraction. All receptors come from a man younger than 35 in good health.

This clone is a singleton in its sample. This chain connects TRBV5-4 to TRBJ1-6; D uncertain. The CDR3 length is 15 residues. The V end lost 2 bases, the J end lost 7 bases, and 13 bases lay between the germline ends. Germline loops: CDR1 SGHNT, CDR2 YYREEE (reference sequence). CDR3 sequence (DNA): TGTGCCAGCAGCTTAACGGGGTTGGGGAATTCACCCCTCCACTTT. It specifies CASSLTGLGNSPLHF. The full variable domain, with the rest looked up from reference TRBV5-4 and TRBJ1-6, is ETGVTQSPTHLIKTRGQQVTLRCSSQSGHNTVSWYQQALGQGPQFIFQYYREEENGRGNFPPRFSGLQFPNYSSELNVNALELDDSALYLCASSLTGLGNSPLHFGNGTRLTVT.

The rearrangement links TRBV6-1 to TRBJ2-1; 9 bases are a match to TRBD2. This CDR3 has 16 residues. Unmatched junction bases numbered 6, after V lost 2 bases and J lost 4 bases. CDR1 MNHNS and CDR2 SASEGT come from the germline V gene. CDR3 sequence (DNA): TGTGCCAGCAGTGAATTCCAGCGGGGGGTTTACAATGAGCAGTTCTTC. This translates into CASSEFQRGVYNEQFF.

The chain couples TRBV7-2 to TRBJ2-7; D remains ambiguous. The germline V gene has CDR1 SGHTA and CDR2 FQGNSA. The CDR3 extends over 13 amino acids. The V end was cut by 3 bases, the J end by 8 bases, with 14 bases between. In DNA form, the CDR3 reads TGTGCCAGCAGCTTCGGACGCGTGGAAAAGCAGTACTTC. Its protein product is CASSFGRVEKQYF. The whole variable domain, filled in from reference TRBV7-2 and TRBJ2-7, reads GAGVSQSPSNKVTEKGKDVELRCDPISGHTALYWYRQSLGQGLEFLIYFQGNSAPDKSGLPSDRFSAERTGGSVSTLTIQRTQQEDSAVYLCASSFGRVEKQYFGPGTRLTVT.

The V gene is TRBV30, the J gene TRBJ2-1; TRBD2 agrees at 9 bases. Germline CDR1 GTSNPN, CDR2 SVGIG (reference sequence). The V gene end was trimmed by 1 base and the J gene end by 3 bases; junction bases not matched to a gene: 10. The CDR3 covers 17 residues. CDR3 in DNA: TGTGCCTGGAGTGAAAGTGAAAGGACTAGCGACTACAATGAGCAGTTCTTC. Translating gives CAWSESERTSDYNEQFF. The full variable domain, with the rest looked up from reference TRBV30 and TRBJ2-1, is SQTIHQWPATLVQPVGSPLSLECTVEGTSNPNLYWYRQAAGRGLQLLFYSVGIGQISSEVPQNLSASRPQDRQFILSSKKLLLSDSGFYLCAWSESERTSDYNEQFFGPGTRLTVL.

This clone was recorded a few times. This chain links TRBV11-3 with TRBJ2-1, with D perhaps TRBD1 (6 bases). CDR3 length: 14 amino acids. In germline, CDR1 is SGHNT, CDR2 YENEEA. The ends were cut back, 0 bases at V and 6 bases at J, with 9 bases in the middle. Here the CDR3 DNA reads TGTGCCAGCAGCTTAGATCAAGGGGGCAATGAGCAGTTCTTC. This gives the protein CASSLDQGGNEQFF.

This clone was seen more than once but under ten times. V usage is TRBV15 and J usage is TRBJ2-7, with 11 positions matching TRBD1. V lost 2 bases, J lost 5 bases, and 5 bases stayed unmatched. This CDR3 contains 15 residues. Germline assignment: CDR1 LNHNV and CDR2 YYDKDF (reference sequence). The CDR3 coding sequence is TGTGCCACCAGCAGATGGGGACAGGGGGACAACGAGCAGTACTTC. Encoded protein: CATSRWGQGDNEQYF.

The chain uses TRBV11-3 and TRBJ2-4; D might be TRBD1 or TRBD2, each matching 5 bases. Germline CDR1 reads SGHNT; CDR2 reads YENEEA. CDR3 length: 14 amino acids. V shed 1 base and J shed 6 bases, with 10 bases lying between them. In DNA, the CDR3 is TGTGCCAGCAGCTTAGGGGGGTCCTCAAACATTCAGTACTTC. Translation: CASSLGGSSNIQYF.

The chain joins TRBV7-9 to TRBJ2-3; D may be TRBD2 (6 bases). This CDR3 spans 18 amino acids. Per the germline V gene, CDR1 is SEHNR and CDR2 is FQNEAQ (reference sequence). Trimming took off 1 base at V and 4 bases at J, with 21 bases between the two ends. The DNA for the CDR3 is TGTGCCAGCAGCTTAGGACTGGTGGTACTAGCCCTCCCAGATACGCAGTATTTT. Encoded protein: CASSLGLVVLALPDTQYF. The variable domain in full, with the rest retrieved from reference TRBV7-9 and TRBJ2-3, is DTGVSQNPRHKITKRGQNVTFRCDPISEHNRLYWYRQTLGQGPEFLTYFQNEAQLEKSRLLSDRFSAERPKGSFSTLEIQRTEQGDSAMYLCASSLGLVVLALPDTQYFGPGTRLTVL.

The V gene is TRBV7-6, the J gene TRBJ2-1, with 7 bases lining up with TRBD1. V was clipped by 0 bases and J by 6 bases; unmatched bases: 8. This CDR3 has 16 amino acids. Germline CDR1 SGHVS, CDR2 FNYEAQ. As DNA, the CDR3 is TGTGCCAGCAGCTTAGCGCACAGGGGTCACGGCAATGAGCAGTTCTTC. Translating gives CASSLAHRGHGNEQFF. The full variable domain, with the rest looked up from reference TRBV7-6 and TRBJ2-1, is GAGVSQSPRYKVTKRGQDVALRCDPISGHVSLYWYRQALGQGPEFLTYFNYEAQQDKSGLPNDRFSAERPEGSISTLTIQRTEQRDSAMYRCASSLAHRGHGNEQFFGPGTRLTVL.

In its sample, this clone was seen a few times. The J gene is TRBJ2-2, the V gene TRBV7-2; D is ambiguous. V was trimmed by 1 base and J by 4 bases, leaving 7 bases between them. Germline V CDR1 and CDR2: SGHTA, FQGNSA. This CDR3 region has 14 residues. The CDR3 spells CASSLVSATGELFF. For the CDR3, the DNA is TGTGCCAGCAGCTTAGTTTCCGCCACCGGGGAGCTGTTTTTT.

The rearrangement joins TRBV27 to TRBJ2-1; D might be TRBD2 (5 bases). The germline gives CDR1 MNHEY, CDR2 SMNVEV (reference sequence). The CDR3 has 15 residues. Between the trimmed V and J ends, which lost 4 bases and 12 bases, there was a span of 22 bases. CDR3 loop: CASSSPRFRDKGQFF. The CDR3 DNA is TGTGCCAGCAGTTCGCCCCGGTTTCGGGATAAAGGGCAGTTCTTC.

The J gene is TRBJ1-1, the V gene TRBV28; D possibly corresponds to TRBD1 (5 bases). This CDR3 region has 11 residues. The V gene's germline CDR1 is MDHEN and CDR2 SYDVKM. Trimming cost V 10 bases and J 7 bases, with 13 bases left between them. The CDR3 DNA sequence: TGTGCCACAAGGGGCCGAAGTGAAGCTTTCTTT. It encodes CATRGRSEAFF.

This rearrangement joins TRBV7-2 to TRBJ2-1; possible D gene TRBD2, 5 bases. Trimming left V 9 bases short and J 7 bases short, with 19 bases between. The CDR3 sequence is 14 residues long. Per the germline V gene, CDR1 is SGHTA and CDR2 is FQGNSA. CDR3 region: CASILDYALNEQFF. In DNA, the CDR3 is TGTGCCAGTATCCTTGACTATGCCCTTAATGAGCAGTTCTTC.

This clone was recorded once. Here the CDR3 reads CASHLDRTPLGNTIYF. The CDR3 coding sequence is TGTGCCAGCCACTTAGATAGGACTCCCCTTGGAAACACCATATATTTT. The rearrangement joins TRBV7-2 to TRBJ1-3; no clear D. Trimming cost V 8 bases and J 3 bases, with 20 bases left between them. Germline V gene lookup returns CDR1 SGHTA and CDR2 FQGNSA. The CDR3 runs 16 residues.

CDR3 sequence: CASSLTGTGVFSEKLFF. CDR3 nucleotide sequence: TGTGCCAGCAGCTTAACCGGGACAGGGGTATTCAGTGAAAAACTGTTTTTT. This chain joins TRBV7-9 and TRBJ1-4, with 10 bases identical to TRBD1. Trimming cost V 2 bases and J 7 bases; bases outside gene matches: 10. Germline CDR1 and CDR2: SEHNR and FQNEAQ (reference sequence). The CDR3 covers 17 residues.

V usage is TRBV29-1 and J usage is TRBJ2-1; a weak D match, TRBD2 (6 bases). The CDR3 extends over 14 amino acids. CDR1 is SQVTM, CDR2 ANQGSEA, per germline. Trimming removed 1 base from V and 3 bases from J, with 10 bases in between. CDR3 nucleotide sequence: TGCAGCGTTGAAGGACTAGACCACTACAATGAGCAGTTCTTC. Protein: CSVEGLDHYNEQFF.

This clone was found once. The sample contains more than one DNA sequence encoding this CDR3. V usage is TRBV15 and J usage is TRBJ1-4, with TRBD1 identical over 11 bases. V shed 5 bases and J 5 bases; nucleotides not matched to a gene: 1. CDR1 and CDR2 (germline): LNHNV, YYDKDF (reference sequence). The CDR3 spans 14 residues. The CDR3 loop is CATSRDRGNEKLFF. CDR3 bases: TGTGCCACCAGCCGGGACAGGGGGAATGAAAAACTGTTTTTT. The full variable domain, rest sourced from reference TRBV15 and TRBJ1-4, is DAMVIQNPRYQVTQFGKPVTLSCSQTLNHNVMYWYQQKSSQAPKLLFHYYDKDFNNEADTPDNFQSRRPNTSFCFLDIRSPGLGDTAMYLCATSRDRGNEKLFFGSGTQLSVL.

V usage is TRBV5-1 and J usage is TRBJ2-5; maybe TRBD2 (6 bases). The V gene's germline CDR1 is SGHRS and CDR2 YFSETQ. This CDR3 contains 16 residues. Trimming removed 3 bases at V and 0 bases at J, with 15 bases between. The DNA of the CDR3 is TGCGCCAGCAGCTCAGGGACTCTATCGTACCAAGAGACCCAGTACTTC. It yields the protein CASSSGTLSYQETQYF.

V is TRBV5-1 and J is TRBJ1-5, with 7 bases identical to TRBD1. Germline V gene lookup returns CDR1 SGHRS and CDR2 YFSETQ. The ends lost 4 bases at V and 2 bases at J; junction bases unmatched: 3. This CDR3 region has 14 residues. The CDR3 coding sequence is TGCGCCAGCAGCGTTACAGGGGGCAATCAGCCCCAGCATTTT. This sequence encodes CASSVTGGNQPQHF.

The V call is TRBV5-5, the J call TRBJ1-1; D possibly corresponds to TRBD1 (5 bases). The CDR3 spans 14 residues. CDR1 is SGHKS and CDR2 is YYEKEE in the germline V gene (reference sequence). With 3 bases removed from V and 4 bases from J, the gap between germline ends came to 13 bases. CDR3 amino acids: CASSSQGGRTEAFF. The CDR3 DNA follows: TGTGCCAGCAGCTCTCAGGGAGGCCGCACTGAAGCTTTCTTT. Together with reference TRBV5-5 and TRBJ1-1, the CDR3 gives the full variable domain: DAGVTQSPTHLIKTRGQQVTLRCSPISGHKSVSWYQQVLGQGPQFIFQYYEKEERGRGNFPDRFSARQFPNYSSELNVNALLLGDSALYLCASSSQGGRTEAFFGQGTRLTVV.

The chain links TRBV30 to TRBJ1-5; possibly TRBD1 for D (5 bases). CDR1 is GTSNPN, CDR2 SVGIG, per germline (reference sequence). V was trimmed by 8 bases and J by 3 bases, leaving 14 bases between them. The CDR3 contains 13 residues. The CDR3 DNA is TGTGCCCGAAGCCAGGGATCCAATCAGCCCCAGCATTTT. Translating it yields CARSQGSNQPQHF.

The chain carries TRBV7-9 and TRBJ2-1, with TRBD2 identical over 10 bases. V lost 1 base and J lost 8; bases outside the gene matches: 5. Germline V lookup: CDR1 SEHNR, CDR2 FQNEAQ (reference sequence). There are 15 residues in the CDR3. In DNA, the CDR3 is TGTGCCAGCAGCTTAGGGGCTAGCGGGAGTTATGAGCAGTTCTTC. It is translated as CASSLGASGSYEQFF.

The V gene is TRBV5-6, the J gene TRBJ2-2; 10 bases are shared with TRBD1. The CDR3 is 15 residues long. CDR1 SGHDT and CDR2 YYEEEE come from the germline V gene. Trimming took 5 bases from V and 6 from J; bases not matched to a gene: 7. CDR3 nucleotide sequence: TGTGCCAGCAGGCAGCCGGGACAGGGGTCCGGGGAGCTGTTTTTT. It encodes CASRQPGQGSGELFF. Full variable domain (outside the CDR3, taken from reference TRBV5-6 and TRBJ2-2): DAGVTQSPTHLIKTRGQQVTLRCSPKSGHDTVSWYQQALGQGPQFIFQYYEEEERQRGNFPDRFSGHQFPNYSSELNVNALLLGDSALYLCASRQPGQGSGELFFGEGSRLTVL.

The chain carries TRBV5-6 and TRBJ2-1; a weak D match, TRBD2 (5 bases). The V gene's germline CDR1 is SGHDT and CDR2 YYEEEE. Trimming took 4 bases from V and 4 from J, leaving 15 bases between them. This CDR3 comprises 15 residues. CDR3 nucleotides: TGTGCCAGCAGCCCGACTACTAGGGATTACAATGAGCAGTTCTTC. This sequence encodes CASSPTTRDYNEQFF.

The chain links TRBV10-3 to TRBJ2-3, with D tentatively TRBD1 or TRBD2 (5 bases each). There are 12 residues in the CDR3. The germline V and J ends were trimmed by 10 bases and 8 bases, with 16 bases remaining between them. Germline assignment: CDR1 ENHRY and CDR2 SYGVKD. The DNA for the CDR3 is TGTGCCACGCTGGGTGGGGGTACTACGCAGTATTTT. This gives the protein CATLGGGTTQYF.